This T cell receptor (beta chain) was documented in a study of blood T cells in healthy people across ages. To note about this clonotype: What it binds is unknown. The junction departs from the called germline gene at one end, perhaps through a read error.

The germline V gene has CDR1 SGHTA and CDR2 FQGNSA. The length of the CDR3 is 13 residues. A J-beta primer mix and a sample-barcoded 5' primer were used in a second PCR of about 7 to 12 cycles. A tag from a template-switch adaptor with 12 random nucleotides marked each cDNA molecule. TCRdb processed the 5' RACE reads anew with MiXCR; each CDR3 protein has one entry. The sample has nearly 800,000 distinct CDR3 sequences, just under 25% seen once. General observations from the study: Greater diversity and more naive CD4+ cells were seen in long-lived donors than in aged donors.

These records were also assigned to another study, of T cells of mothers and their children.

Sequenced sample: blood. The clonotype comes from a boy aged 10-17 years in good health. The chain recombines TRBV7-2 with TRBJ2-5; no firm D call. CDR3: CASSFRRQEAQYF. The DNA of the CDR3 is TGTGCCAGCAGCTTTAGGCGGCAAGAGGCCCAGTACTTC.